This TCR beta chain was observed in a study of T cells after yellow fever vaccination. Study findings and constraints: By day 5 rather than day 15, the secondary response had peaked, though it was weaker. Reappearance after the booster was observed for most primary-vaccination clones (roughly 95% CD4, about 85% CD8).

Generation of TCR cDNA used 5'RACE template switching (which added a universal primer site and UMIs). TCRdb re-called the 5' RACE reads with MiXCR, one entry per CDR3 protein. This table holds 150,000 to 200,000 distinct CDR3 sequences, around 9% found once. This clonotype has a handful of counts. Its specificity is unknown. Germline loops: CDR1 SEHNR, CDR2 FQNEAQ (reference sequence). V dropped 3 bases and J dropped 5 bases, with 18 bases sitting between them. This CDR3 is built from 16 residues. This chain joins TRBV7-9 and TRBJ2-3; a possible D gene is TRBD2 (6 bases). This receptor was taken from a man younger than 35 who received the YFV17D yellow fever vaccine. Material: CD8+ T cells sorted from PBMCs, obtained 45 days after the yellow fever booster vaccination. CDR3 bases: TGTGCCAGCAGCTTGTCCTATCGCGGGGTGGGAGATACGCAGTATTTT. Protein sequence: CASSLSYRGVGDTQYF. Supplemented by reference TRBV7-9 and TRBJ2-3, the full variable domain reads DTGVSQNPRHKITKRGQNVTFRCDPISEHNRLYWYRQTLGQGPEFLTYFQNEAQLEKSRLLSDRFSAERPKGSFSTLEIQRTEQGDSAMYLCASSLSYRGVGDTQYFGPGTRLTVL.